The TCR beta chain described here comes from a study of human T cells and chemical hapten exposure. This clonotype was recorded a few times. V dropped 2 bases and J dropped 11 bases, with 15 bases sitting between them. The CDR3 covers 13 residues. Germline V gene sequence: CDR1 MGHRA, CDR2 YSYEKL. TCRdb redid the calling of the RACE reads with MiXCR, one entry per CDR3 protein. The table lists 40,000 to 45,000 distinct CDR3 sequences, around 3.6% of them singletons, with 5.6% in the top ten. Time point: healthy volunteer bleed at 6 weeks. Before extraction, the whole blood was not fractionated, and total RNA was taken from it.

Sequences were obtained from whole blood. This sequence was found in a human donor in good health. Some clones in this sample may be carry-over from other donors' samples. V usage is TRBV4-1 and J usage is TRBJ1-1, with D possibly matching TRBD1 (5 bases). CDR3 sequence: CASSQTGTRLAFF. For the CDR3, the DNA is TGCGCCAGCAGCCAAACCGGGACCCGGCTGGCTTTCTTT.